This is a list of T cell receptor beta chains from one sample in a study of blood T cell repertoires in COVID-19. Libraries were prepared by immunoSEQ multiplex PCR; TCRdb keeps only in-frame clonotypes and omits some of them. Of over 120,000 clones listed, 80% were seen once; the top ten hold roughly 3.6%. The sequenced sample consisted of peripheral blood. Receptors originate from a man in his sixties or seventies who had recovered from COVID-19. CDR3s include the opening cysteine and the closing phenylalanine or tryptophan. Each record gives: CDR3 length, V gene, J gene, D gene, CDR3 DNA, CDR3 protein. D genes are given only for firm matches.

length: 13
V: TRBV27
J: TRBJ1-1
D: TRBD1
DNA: TGTGCCAGCAGTGAGACAGGGTCTCGGGAAGCTTTCTTT
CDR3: CASSETGSREAFF

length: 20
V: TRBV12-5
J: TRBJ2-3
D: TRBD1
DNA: TGTGCTAGTGGGCTTCGGCCCGGGACAGGGTATCGAAGCGGCACAGATACGCAGTATTTT
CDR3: CASGLRPGTGYRSGTDTQYF

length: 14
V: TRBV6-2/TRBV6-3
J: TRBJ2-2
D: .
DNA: TGTGCCAGCAGTTACTCCCTTCGCGGCGGGGAGCTGTTTTTT
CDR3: CASSYSLRGGELFF

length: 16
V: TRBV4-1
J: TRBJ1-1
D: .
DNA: TGCGCCAGCAGCCCACCCCGCGGGGTCGGGTTATTTGAAGCTTTCTTT
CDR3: CASSPPRGVGLFEAFF

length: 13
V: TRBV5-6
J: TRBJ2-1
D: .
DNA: TGTGCCAGCAGCTTGGCCCGCTACAATGAGCAGTTCTTC
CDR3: CASSLARYNEQFF

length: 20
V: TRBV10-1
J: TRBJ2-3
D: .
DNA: TGCGCCAGCAGTGAGTCGATTACCCCCTTAGCAGGGGAGGGGACAGATACGCAGTATTTT
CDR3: CASSESITPLAGEGTDTQYF

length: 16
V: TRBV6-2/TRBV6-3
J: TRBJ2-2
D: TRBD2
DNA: TGTGCCAGCAGTCGCCGGACTAGCCGGAACACCGGGGAGCTGTTTTTT
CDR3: CASSRRTSRNTGELFF

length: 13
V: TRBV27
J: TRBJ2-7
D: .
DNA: TGTGCCAGCAGCGGGAGCACCATCCACGAGCAGTACTTC
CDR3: CASSGSTIHEQYF

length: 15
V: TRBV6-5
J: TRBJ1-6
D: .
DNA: TGTGCCAGCAGTTACTCGTTGACATATAATTCACCCCTCCACTTT
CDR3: CASSYSLTYNSPLHF

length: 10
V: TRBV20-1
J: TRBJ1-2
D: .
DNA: TGCAGTGCTTGGGGAGTTGGCTACACCTTC
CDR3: CSAWGVGYTF

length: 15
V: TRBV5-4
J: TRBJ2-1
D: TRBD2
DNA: TGTGCCAGCAGCTTGGCTGCTAGCGGGAGTGATGAGCAGTTCTTC
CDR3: CASSLAASGSDEQFF

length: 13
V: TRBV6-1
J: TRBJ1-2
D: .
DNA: TGTGCCAGCAGTGAAGGGGCTCACTATGGCTACACCTTC
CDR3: CASSEGAHYGYTF

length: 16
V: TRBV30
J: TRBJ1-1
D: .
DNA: TGTGCCTGGAGTGTACGGGGGGGCAACATGAACACTGAAGCTTTCTTT
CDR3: CAWSVRGGNMNTEAFF

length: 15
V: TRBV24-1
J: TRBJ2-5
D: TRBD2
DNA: TGTGCCACCAGTGACTCAACTAGCGGGCGAAAGACCCAGTACTTC
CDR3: CATSDSTSGRKTQYF

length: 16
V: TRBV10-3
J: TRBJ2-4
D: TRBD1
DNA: TGTGCCATCAGTGGGGGGGACAGGGAAGCCAAAAACATTCAGTACTTC
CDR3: CAISGGDREAKNIQYF